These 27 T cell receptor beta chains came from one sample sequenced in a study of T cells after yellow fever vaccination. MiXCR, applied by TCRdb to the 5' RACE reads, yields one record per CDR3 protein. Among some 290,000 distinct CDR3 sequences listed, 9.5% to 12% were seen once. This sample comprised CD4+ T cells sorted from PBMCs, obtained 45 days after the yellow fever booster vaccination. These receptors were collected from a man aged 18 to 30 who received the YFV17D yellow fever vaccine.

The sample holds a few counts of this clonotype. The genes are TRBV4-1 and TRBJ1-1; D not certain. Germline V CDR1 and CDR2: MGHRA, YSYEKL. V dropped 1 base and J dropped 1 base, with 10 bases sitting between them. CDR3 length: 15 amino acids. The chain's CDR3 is CASSQGAGRNTEAFF. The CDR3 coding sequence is TGCGCCAGCAGCCAAGGGGCAGGTCGGAACACTGAAGCTTTCTTT.

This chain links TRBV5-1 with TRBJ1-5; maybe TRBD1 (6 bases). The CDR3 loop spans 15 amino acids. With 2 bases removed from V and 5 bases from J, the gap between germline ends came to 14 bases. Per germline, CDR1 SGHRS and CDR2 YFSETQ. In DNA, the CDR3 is TGCGCCAGCAGCTTCCGGGACAAGTTGTATCAGCCCCAGCATTTT. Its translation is CASSFRDKLYQPQHF.

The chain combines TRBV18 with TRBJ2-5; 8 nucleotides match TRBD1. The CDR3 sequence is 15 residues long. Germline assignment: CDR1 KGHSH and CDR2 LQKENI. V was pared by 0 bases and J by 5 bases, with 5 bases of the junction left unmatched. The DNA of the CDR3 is TGTGCCAGCTCACCACCGACAGGGGAAGGGGAGACCCAGTACTTC. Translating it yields CASSPPTGEGETQYF.

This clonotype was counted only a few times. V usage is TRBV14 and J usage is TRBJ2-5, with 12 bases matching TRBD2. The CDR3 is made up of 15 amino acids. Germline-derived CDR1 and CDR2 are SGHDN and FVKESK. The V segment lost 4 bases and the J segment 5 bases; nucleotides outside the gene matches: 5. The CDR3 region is CASSPGLAGSETQYF. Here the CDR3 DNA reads TGTGCCAGCAGCCCTGGACTAGCGGGGTCGGAGACCCAGTACTTC.

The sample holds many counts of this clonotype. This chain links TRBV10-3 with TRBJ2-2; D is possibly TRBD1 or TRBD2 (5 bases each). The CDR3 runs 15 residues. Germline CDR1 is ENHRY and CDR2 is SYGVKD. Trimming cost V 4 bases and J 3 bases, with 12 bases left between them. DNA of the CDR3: TGTGCCATCAGTGGAGGGGCGACTGACACCGGGGAGCTGTTTTTT. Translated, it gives CAISGGATDTGELFF.

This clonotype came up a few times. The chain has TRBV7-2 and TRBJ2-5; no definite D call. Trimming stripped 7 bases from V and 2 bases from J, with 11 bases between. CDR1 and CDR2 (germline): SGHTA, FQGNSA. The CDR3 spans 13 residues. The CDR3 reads CASTRTIQETQYF. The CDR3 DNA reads TGTGCCAGCACAAGGACGATACAAGAGACCCAGTACTTC.

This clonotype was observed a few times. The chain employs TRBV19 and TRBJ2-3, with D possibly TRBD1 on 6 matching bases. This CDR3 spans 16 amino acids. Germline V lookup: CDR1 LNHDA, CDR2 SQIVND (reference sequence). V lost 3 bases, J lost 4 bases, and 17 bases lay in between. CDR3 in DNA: TGTGCCAGTAGTATTTTCGGCAGGGGAAGGCCAGATACGCAGTATTTT. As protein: CASSIFGRGRPDTQYF.

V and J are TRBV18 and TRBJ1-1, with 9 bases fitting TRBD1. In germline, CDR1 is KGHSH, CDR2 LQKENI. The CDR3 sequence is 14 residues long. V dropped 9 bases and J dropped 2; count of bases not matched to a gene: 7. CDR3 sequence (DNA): TGTGCCAGTTTGAGGGACAGGGCCAACACTGAAGCTTTCTTT. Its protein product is CASLRDRANTEAFF.

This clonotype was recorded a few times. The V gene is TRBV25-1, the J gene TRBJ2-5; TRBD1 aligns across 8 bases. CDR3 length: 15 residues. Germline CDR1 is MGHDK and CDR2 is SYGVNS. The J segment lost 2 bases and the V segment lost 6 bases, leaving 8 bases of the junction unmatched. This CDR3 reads CASSGWNRGQETQYF. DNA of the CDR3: TGTGCCAGCAGCGGATGGAACAGGGGGCAAGAGACCCAGTACTTC.

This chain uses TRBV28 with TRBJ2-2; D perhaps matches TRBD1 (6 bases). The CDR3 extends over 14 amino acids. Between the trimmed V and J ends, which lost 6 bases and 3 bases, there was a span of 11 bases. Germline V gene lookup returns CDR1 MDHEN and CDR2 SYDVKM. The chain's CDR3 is CASRLGQHTGELFF. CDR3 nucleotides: TGTGCCAGCAGATTAGGACAGCACACCGGGGAGCTGTTTTTT.

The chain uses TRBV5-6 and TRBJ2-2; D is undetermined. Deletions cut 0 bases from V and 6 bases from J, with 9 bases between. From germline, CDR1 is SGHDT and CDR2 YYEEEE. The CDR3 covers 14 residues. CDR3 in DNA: TGTGCCAGCAGCTTGGTCGAGAGCCCCGGGGAGCTGTTTTTT. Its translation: CASSLVESPGELFF. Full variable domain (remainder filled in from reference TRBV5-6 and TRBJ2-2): DAGVTQSPTHLIKTRGQQVTLRCSPKSGHDTVSWYQQALGQGPQFIFQYYEEEERQRGNFPDRFSGHQFPNYSSELNVNALLLGDSALYLCASSLVESPGELFFGEGSRLTVL.

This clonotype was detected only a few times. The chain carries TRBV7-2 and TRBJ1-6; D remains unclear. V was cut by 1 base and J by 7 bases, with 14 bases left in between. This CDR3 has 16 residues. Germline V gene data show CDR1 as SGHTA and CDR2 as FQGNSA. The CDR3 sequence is CASSLVGSLSNSPLHF. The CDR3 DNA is TGTGCCAGCAGCTTAGTTGGCAGCCTTTCAAATTCACCCCTCCACTTT.

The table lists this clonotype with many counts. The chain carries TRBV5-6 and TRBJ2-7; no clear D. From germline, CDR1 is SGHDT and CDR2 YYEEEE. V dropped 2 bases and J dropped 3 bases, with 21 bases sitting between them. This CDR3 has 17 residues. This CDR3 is CASSFFTLTPMGYEQYV. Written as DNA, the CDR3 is TGTGCCAGCAGCTTTTTTACGTTGACACCGATGGGCTACGAGCAGTACGTC.

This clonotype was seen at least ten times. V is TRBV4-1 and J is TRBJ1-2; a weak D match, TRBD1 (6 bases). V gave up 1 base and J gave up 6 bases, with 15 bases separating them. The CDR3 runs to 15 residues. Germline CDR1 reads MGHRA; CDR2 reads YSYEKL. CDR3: CASSQAPQGINGYTF. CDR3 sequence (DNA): TGCGCCAGCAGCCAAGCCCCACAGGGTATAAATGGCTACACCTTC.

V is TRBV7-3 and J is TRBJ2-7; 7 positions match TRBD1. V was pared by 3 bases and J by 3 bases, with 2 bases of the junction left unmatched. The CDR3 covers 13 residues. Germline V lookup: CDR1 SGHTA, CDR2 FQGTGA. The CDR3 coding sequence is TGTGCCAGCAGCTTTAACAGGGGCTACGAGCAGTACTTC. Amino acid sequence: CASSFNRGYEQYF.

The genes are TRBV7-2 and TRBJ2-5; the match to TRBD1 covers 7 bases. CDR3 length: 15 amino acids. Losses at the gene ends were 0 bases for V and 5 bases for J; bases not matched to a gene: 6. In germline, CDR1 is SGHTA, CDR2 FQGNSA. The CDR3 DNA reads TGTGCCAGCAGCTTAGCGGGACAGCTGGGGGAGACCCAGTACTTC. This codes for CASSLAGQLGETQYF.

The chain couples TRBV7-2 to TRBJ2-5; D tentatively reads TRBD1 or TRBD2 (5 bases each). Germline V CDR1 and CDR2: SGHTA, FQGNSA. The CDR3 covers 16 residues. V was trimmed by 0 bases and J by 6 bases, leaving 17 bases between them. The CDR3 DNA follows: TGTGCCAGCAGCTTAGCGATGGTGAGGGGTACAAAGACCCAGTACTTC. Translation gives CASSLAMVRGTKTQYF. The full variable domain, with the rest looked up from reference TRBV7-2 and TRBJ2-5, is GAGVSQSPSNKVTEKGKDVELRCDPISGHTALYWYRQSLGQGLEFLIYFQGNSAPDKSGLPSDRFSAERTGGSVSTLTIQRTQQEDSAVYLCASSLAMVRGTKTQYFGPGTRLLVL.

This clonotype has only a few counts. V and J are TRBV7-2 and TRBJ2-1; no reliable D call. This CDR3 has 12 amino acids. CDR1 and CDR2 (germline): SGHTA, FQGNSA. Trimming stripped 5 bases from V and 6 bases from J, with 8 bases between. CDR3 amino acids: CASSPYINEQFF. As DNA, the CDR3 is TGTGCCAGCAGCCCCTACATCAATGAGCAGTTCTTC.

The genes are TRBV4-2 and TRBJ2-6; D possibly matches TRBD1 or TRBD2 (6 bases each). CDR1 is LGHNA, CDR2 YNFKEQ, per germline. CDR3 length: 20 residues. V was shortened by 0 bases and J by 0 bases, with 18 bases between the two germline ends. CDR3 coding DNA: TGTGCCAGCAGCCAAGATCCGGCTGGGGGGCGTGACTCTGGGGCCAACGTCCTGACTTTC. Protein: CASSQDPAGGRDSGANVLTF.

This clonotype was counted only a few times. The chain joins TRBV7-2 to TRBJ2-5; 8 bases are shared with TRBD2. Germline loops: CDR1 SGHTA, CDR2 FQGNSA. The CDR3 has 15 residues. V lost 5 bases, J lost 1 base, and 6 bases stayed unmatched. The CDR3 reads CASSNRGRTQETQYF. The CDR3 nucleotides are TGTGCCAGCAGCAACCGCGGGAGGACCCAAGAGACCCAGTACTTC.

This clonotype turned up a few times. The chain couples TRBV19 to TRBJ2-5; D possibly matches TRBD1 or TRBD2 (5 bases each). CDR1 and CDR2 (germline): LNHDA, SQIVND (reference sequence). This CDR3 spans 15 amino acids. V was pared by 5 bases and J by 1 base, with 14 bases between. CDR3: CASSLLEGRQETQYF. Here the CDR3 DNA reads TGTGCCAGTAGTCTATTAGAGGGACGCCAAGAGACCCAGTACTTC.

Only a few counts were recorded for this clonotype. CDR3 DNA: TGTGCCAGCAGCTTAGTTCGTGGAAACACCATATATTTT. Translated: CASSLVRGNTIYF. The genes are TRBV11-2 and TRBJ1-3; no firm D call. CDR1 and CDR2 (germline): SGHAT, FQNNGV. Trimming took off 1 base at V and 3 bases at J, with 4 bases between the two ends. The CDR3 runs to 13 residues.

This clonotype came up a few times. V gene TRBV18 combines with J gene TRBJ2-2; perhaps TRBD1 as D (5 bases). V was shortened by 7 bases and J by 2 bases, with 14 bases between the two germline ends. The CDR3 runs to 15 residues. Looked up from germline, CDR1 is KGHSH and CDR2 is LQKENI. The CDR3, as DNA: TGTGCCAGCTATCCAGGGCGGATTAACACCGGGGAGCTGTTTTTT. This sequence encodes CASYPGRINTGELFF.

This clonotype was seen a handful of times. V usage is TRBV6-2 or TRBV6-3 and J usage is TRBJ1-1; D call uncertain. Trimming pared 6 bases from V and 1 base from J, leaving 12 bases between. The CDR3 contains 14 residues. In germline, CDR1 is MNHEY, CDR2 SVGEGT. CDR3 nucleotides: TGTGCCAGCAGGCCGACCCCCCGGAACACTGAAGCTTTCTTT. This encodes CASRPTPRNTEAFF.

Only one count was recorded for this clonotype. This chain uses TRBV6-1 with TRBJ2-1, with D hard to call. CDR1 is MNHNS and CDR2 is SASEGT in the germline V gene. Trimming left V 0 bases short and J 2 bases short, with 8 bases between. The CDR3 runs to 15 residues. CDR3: CASSEASIPYNEQFF. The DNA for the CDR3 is TGTGCCAGCAGTGAAGCGTCGATCCCCTACAATGAGCAGTTCTTC.

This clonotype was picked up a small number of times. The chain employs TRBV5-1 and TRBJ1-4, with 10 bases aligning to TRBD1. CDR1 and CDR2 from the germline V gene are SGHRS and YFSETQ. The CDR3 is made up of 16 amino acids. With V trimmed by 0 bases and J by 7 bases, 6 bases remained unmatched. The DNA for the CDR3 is TGCGCCAGCAGCTTGGCTGGTGGACAGGGGGTTGAAAAACTGTTTTTT. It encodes CASSLAGGQGVEKLFF.

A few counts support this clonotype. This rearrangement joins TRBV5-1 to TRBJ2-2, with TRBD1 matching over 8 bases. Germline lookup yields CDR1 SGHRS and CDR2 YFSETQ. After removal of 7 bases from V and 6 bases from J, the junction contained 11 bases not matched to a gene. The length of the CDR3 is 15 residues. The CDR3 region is CASGERTGNAGELFF. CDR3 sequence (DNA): TGCGCCAGCGGGGAGCGGACAGGGAATGCCGGGGAGCTGTTTTTT.